Described below is a single TCR beta chain sequence and its context. Following a re-call of the 5' RACE reads, TCRdb has one entry per CDR3 protein and lacks DNA. The specimen's table records 250,000 to 300,000 distinct CDR3 sequences. This sample was taken from a study of T cells expressing NK-cell markers. As for the study in general: Eight donors were sequenced, seven testing HCMV-seropositive and one testing seronegative.

The specimen sequenced was blood T cells: a sorted CD56 or NKG2C T cell subset, CD4+ or CD8+ T cells, or bulk PBMC T cells (not recorded which). The source of this sequence is a man younger than 35 in good health.

CDR3 sequence: CASSSRSYGYTF. The chain uses TRBV12-3 or TRBV12-4 and TRBJ1-2. The CDR3 length is 12 residues.